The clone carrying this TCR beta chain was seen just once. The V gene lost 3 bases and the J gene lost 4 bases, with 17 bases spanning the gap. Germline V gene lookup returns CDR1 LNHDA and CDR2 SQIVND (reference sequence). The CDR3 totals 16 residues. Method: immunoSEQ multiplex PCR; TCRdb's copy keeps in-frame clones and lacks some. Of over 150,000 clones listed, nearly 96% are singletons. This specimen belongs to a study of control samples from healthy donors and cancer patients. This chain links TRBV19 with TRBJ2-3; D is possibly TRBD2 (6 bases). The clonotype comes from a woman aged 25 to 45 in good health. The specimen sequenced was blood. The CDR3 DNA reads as TGTGCCAGTAGTATGACAACGCGACGGAGGGCAGATACGCAGTATTTT. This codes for CASSMTTRRRADTQYF. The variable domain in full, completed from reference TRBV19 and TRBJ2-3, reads DGGITQSPKYLFRKEGQNVTLSCEQNLNHDAMYWYRQDPGQGLRLIYYSQIVNDFQKGDIAEGYSVSREKKESFPLTVTSAQKNPTAFYLCASSMTTRRRADTQYFGPGTRLTVL.